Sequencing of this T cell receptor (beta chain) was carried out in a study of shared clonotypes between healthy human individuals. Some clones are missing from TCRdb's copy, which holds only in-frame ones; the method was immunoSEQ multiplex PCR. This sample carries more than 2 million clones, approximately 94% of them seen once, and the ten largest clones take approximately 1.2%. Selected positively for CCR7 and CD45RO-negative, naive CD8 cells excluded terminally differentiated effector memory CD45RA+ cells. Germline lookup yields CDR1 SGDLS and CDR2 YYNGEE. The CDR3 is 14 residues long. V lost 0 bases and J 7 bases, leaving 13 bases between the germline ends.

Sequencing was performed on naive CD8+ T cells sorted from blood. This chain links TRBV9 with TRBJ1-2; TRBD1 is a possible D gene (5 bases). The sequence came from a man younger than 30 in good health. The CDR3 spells CASSVEAGRRGYTF. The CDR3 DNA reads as TGTGCCAGCAGCGTAGAGGCAGGGCGACGTGGCTACACCTTC.